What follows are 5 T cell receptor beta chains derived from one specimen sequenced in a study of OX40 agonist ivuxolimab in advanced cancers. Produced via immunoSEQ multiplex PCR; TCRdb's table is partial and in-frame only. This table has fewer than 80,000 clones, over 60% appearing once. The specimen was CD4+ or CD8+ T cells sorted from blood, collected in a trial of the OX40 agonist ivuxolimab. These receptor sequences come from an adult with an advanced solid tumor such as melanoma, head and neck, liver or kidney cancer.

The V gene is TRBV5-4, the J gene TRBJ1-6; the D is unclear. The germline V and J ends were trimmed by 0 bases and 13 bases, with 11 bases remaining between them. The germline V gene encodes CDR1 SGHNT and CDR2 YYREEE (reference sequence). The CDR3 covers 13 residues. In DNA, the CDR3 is TGTGCCAGCAGCTTGGTCGAGGGCTCGCCCCTCCACTTT. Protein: CASSLVEGSPLHF.

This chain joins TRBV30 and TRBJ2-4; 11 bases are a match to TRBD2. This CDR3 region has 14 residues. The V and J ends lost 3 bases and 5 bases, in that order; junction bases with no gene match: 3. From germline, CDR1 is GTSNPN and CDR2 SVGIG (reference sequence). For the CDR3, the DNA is TGTGCCTGGAGCCTAGCGGGGGGCGAAAACATTCAGTACTTC. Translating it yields CAWSLAGGENIQYF.

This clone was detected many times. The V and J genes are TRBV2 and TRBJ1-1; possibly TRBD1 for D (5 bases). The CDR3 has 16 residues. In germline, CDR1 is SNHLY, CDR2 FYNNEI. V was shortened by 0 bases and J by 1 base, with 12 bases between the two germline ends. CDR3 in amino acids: CASSEARAGKNTEAFF. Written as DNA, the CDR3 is TGTGCCAGCAGTGAAGCTAGGGCAGGGAAGAACACTGAAGCTTTCTTT.

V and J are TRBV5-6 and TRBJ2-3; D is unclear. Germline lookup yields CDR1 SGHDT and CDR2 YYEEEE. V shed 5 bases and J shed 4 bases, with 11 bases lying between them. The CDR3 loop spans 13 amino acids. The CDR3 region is CASRGARSDTQYF. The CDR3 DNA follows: TGTGCCAGCAGGGGTGCTAGATCAGATACGCAGTATTTT.

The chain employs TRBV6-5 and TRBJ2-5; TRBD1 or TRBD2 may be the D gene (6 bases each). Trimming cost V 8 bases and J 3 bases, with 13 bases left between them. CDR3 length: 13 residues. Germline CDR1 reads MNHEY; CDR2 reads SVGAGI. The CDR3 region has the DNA TGTGCCAGCGGGGGGCTGCGGGAAGAGACCCAGTACTTC. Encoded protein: CASGGLREETQYF.